The 3 T cell receptor beta chains presented below share a single source sample, sequenced in a study of blood T cell repertoires in COVID-19. Data came from immunoSEQ multiplex PCR; TCRdb stores just in-frame clones and leaves some out. The sample has approximately 290,000 clones, around 91% seen once. Sequenced input: peripheral blood. Source of these receptors: a woman aged 60 to 75 with acute or convalescent COVID-19.

This clone was found once. The chain recombines TRBV19 with TRBJ2-3, with a possible D match to TRBD2 (6 bases). The germline CDR1 and CDR2 sequences are LNHDA and SQIVND (reference sequence). The CDR3 loop spans 17 amino acids. The V end was cut by 2 bases, the J end by 4 bases, with 19 bases between. CDR3 bases: TGTGCCAGTAGTATATCAGGTGGAGGTTCGGGGGCAGATACGCAGTATTTT. This gives the protein CASSISGGGSGADTQYF.

V gene TRBV19 combines with J gene TRBJ2-3, with a tentative D call TRBD1 (6 bases). CDR3 length: 18 amino acids. Trimming cost V 4 bases and J 0 bases, with 20 bases left between them. Germline values: CDR1 LNHDA, CDR2 SQIVND (reference sequence). CDR3 nucleotides: TGTGCCAGTAGTAAATACCTACCCCAGGGGCTTAGCACAGATACGCAGTATTTT. Translating it yields CASSKYLPQGLSTDTQYF.

As DNA, the CDR3 is TGCGCCAGCAGCCTCTTAGGGGAAAGCGGGACGGTCGAGCAGTACTTC. As protein: CASSLLGESGTVEQYF. The chain combines TRBV4-1 with TRBJ2-7; 7 bases line up with TRBD2. There are 16 residues in the CDR3. V dropped 4 bases and J dropped 6; count of bases not matched to a gene: 15. The germline V gene encodes CDR1 MGHRA and CDR2 YSYEKL.